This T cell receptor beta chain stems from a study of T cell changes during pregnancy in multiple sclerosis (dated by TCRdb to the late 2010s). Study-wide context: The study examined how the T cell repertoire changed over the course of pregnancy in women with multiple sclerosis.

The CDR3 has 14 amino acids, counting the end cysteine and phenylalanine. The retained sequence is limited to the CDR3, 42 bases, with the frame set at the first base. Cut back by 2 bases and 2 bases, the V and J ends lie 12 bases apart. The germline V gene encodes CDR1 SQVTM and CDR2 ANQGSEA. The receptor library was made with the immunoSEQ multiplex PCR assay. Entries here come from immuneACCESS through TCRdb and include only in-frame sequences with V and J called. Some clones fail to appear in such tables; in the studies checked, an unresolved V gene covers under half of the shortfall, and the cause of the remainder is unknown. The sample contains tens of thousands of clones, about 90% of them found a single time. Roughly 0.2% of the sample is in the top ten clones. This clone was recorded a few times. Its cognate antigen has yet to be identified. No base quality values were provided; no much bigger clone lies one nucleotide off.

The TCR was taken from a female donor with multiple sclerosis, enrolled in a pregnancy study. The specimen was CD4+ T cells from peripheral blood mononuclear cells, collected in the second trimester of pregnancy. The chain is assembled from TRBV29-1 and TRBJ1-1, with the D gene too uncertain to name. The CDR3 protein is CSVEKVLTNTEAFF. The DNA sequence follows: TGCAGCGTTGAAAAGGTACTAACCAACACTGAAGCTTTCTTT.